This is a list of T cell receptor beta chains from one sample in a study of T cell responses to AZD1222 COVID-19 vaccine. Produced via immunoSEQ multiplex PCR; TCRdb's table is partial and in-frame only. The sample shows around 130,000 clones, approximately 90% of them seen only once. The specimen was peripheral blood, collected 28 days after the second AZD1222 dose. These receptors were taken from an adult who received the AZD1222 COVID-19 vaccine. Each CDR3 is given with its conserved first and last residue. The D gene is left open where the match is weak. Where a row states a size, it is once, few, many or the class of an expanded clone; other rows omit it.

j_call d_call clone_size v_call cdr3_nt cdr3_aa
TRBJ1-2 - - TRBV3-1/TRBV3-2 TGTGCCAGCAGCCAACTGGGGCAGCCCTATGGCTACACCTTC CASSQLGQPYGYTF
TRBJ2-7 TRBD1 once TRBV6-5 TGTGCCAGCAGTAGTGGGACAGGGTCGGAGGAGCAGTACTTC CASSSGTGSEEQYF
TRBJ1-6 - - TRBV30 TGTGCCTGGACTCGCCCTGGGGATTCACCCCTCCACTTT CAWTRPGDSPLHF
TRBJ1-4 - - TRBV19 TGTGCCAGTAGTATTGAGGCAGCAACTAATGAAAAACTGTTTTTT CASSIEAATNEKLFF
TRBJ2-3 - few TRBV7-9 TGTGCCAGCAGCTTAGGCGGGGCGTCGGGGGATACGCAGTATTTT CASSLGGASGDTQYF
TRBJ1-2 TRBD1 few TRBV18 TGTGCCAGCTCAGGACAGGGTTCCCATGGCTACACCTTC CASSGQGSHGYTF
TRBJ2-3 - - TRBV7-2 TGTGCCAGCAGCTTAAGTCATACAGATACGCAGTATTTT CASSLSHTDTQYF
TRBJ2-7 TRBD1 - TRBV28 TGTGCCAGCAGTTTGTCCCGACAGGGCAGATTGGGCGAGCAGTACTTC CASSLSRQGRLGEQYF
TRBJ2-5 - - TRBV7-9 TGTGCCAGCAGCTTAGACCGGACAGTCAAAGAGACCCAGTACTTC CASSLDRTVKETQYF
TRBJ2-7 - - TRBV5-6 TGTGCCAGCAGCTCCAAGTACGAGCAGTACTTC CASSSKYEQYF
TRBJ2-1 TRBD2 - TRBV18 TGTGCCAGCTCAACTACTAGCGGGAGGATAGAAAATGAGCAGTTCTTC CASSTTSGRIENEQFF
TRBJ1-2 TRBD1 - TRBV28 TGTGCCAGCAGTGCCGCCGGGACAGGGTCCCCCTATGGCTACACCTTC CASSAAGTGSPYGYTF
TRBJ2-2 - - TRBV11-2 TGTGCCAGCACTGACCAGGCCGGGGAGCTGTTTTTT CASTDQAGELFF
TRBJ1-1 - - TRBV5-8 TGTGCCAGCAGCGAGGGGCCACAGCAACTTAATGAAGCTTTCTTT CASSEGPQQLNEAFF
TRBJ1-6 - - TRBV3-1/TRBV3-2 TGTGCCAGCAGCCAAGGGAGCACTAATTCACCCCTCCACTTT CASSQGSTNSPLHF
TRBJ1-6 - once TRBV6-4 TGTGCCAGCAGTGAACGGGCGGGAGGGAGTTCACCCCTCCACTTT CASSERAGGSSPLHF
TRBJ1-2 - - TRBV30 TGTGCCTGGAGACACAGGGACCCGGGTTATGGCTACACCTTC CAWRHRDPGYGYTF
TRBJ1-6 - - TRBV28 TGTGCCAGCAGTTTGGGGGGGCATTATAATTCACCCCTCCACTTT CASSLGGHYNSPLHF
TRBJ2-1 - - TRBV28 TGTGCCAGCAGCTTACAAGTGGATGAGCAGTTCTTC CASSLQVDEQFF
TRBJ2-2 - once TRBV7-9 TGTGCCAGCAGCTTAGCAAGTGGGGGCTCCGGGGAGCTGTTTTTT CASSLASGGSGELFF
TRBJ1-1 TRBD1 - TRBV29-1 TGCAGCGTTGGGGACAGGGCCGTGAACACTGAAGCTTTCTTT CSVGDRAVNTEAFF
TRBJ1-3 - - TRBV2 TGTGCCAGCAGCGTCAGGGGAAACACCATATATTTT CASSVRGNTIYF
TRBJ2-5 TRBD1 - TRBV5-4 TGTGCCAGCAGCACGGGACAGGGTGGGCAAGAGACCCAGTACTTC CASSTGQGGQETQYF
TRBJ2-7 TRBD2 - TRBV27 TGTGCCAGCAGTTTACAGGGACTACCCTACGAGCAGTACTTC CASSLQGLPYEQYF
TRBJ1-6 - - TRBV19 TGTGCCAGTAGTATATCGGGGTCGGGGTCACCCCTCCACTTT CASSISGSGSPLHF
TRBJ2-3 - - TRBV11-2 TGTGCCAGCAGCCCGCGGCCGGGGGTAGAGCGGCGGTCAGATACGCAGTATTTT CASSPRPGVERRSDTQYF
TRBJ2-1 TRBD2 few TRBV7-3 TGTGCCAGCAGCCAAGGGGCGGGAGGGCCCTGGGATGAGCAGTTCTTC CASSQGAGGPWDEQFF
TRBJ2-2 TRBD1 many TRBV6-6 TGTGCCAGCAGTTACGTGACAGGGGGCTCCGGGGAGCTGTTTTTT CASSYVTGGSGELFF
TRBJ2-7 - - TRBV3-1/TRBV3-2 TGTGCCAGCAGCCAAGTGGCCCAGGCTAGCGAGCAGTACTTC CASSQVAQASEQYF
TRBJ1-5 TRBD1 - TRBV3-1/TRBV3-2 TGTGCCAGCAGCCAGACAGGGGCCCCTAATCAGCCCCAGCATTTT CASSQTGAPNQPQHF
TRBJ2-3 TRBD2 - TRBV23-1 TGCGCCAGCAGTCAAATCCCGTCGGGGCGGGGGACTAGCGAGAAGGAGACAGATACGCAGTATTTT CASSQIPSGRGTSEKETDTQYF
TRBJ2-5 TRBD2 - TRBV10-3 TGTGCCATCAGTACTAGCGGGGGGACCCAAGAGACCCAGTACTTC CAISTSGGTQETQYF
TRBJ1-3 - once TRBV5-1 TGCGCCAGCAGCAACGGGGGGTCCGGCTCTGGAAACACCATATATTTT CASSNGGSGSGNTIYF
TRBJ1-6 TRBD1 - TRBV11-2 TGTGCCAGCAGCCCGGGACAGGGGTACTCACCCCTCCACTTT CASSPGQGYSPLHF
TRBJ1-1 - - TRBV4-3 TGCGCCAGCAGCCAAGACAGAGGGAACACTGAAGCTTTCTTT CASSQDRGNTEAFF
TRBJ1-1 - - TRBV28 TGTGCCAGCAGCGATCCCCCTCAACAGGTCGGAACTGAAGCTTTCTTT CASSDPPQQVGTEAFF
TRBJ1-6 - - TRBV29-1 TGCAGCGTTTTATGGGGGGCCGATTCACCCCTCCACTTT CSVLWGADSPLHF
TRBJ1-1 - - TRBV28 TGTGCCAGCAGTTTGGAACAGGACATGAACACTGAAGCTTTCTTT CASSLEQDMNTEAFF
TRBJ1-1 - - TRBV6-6 TGTGCCAGCAGTCAAGGGGGGAGCACTGAAGCTTTCTTT CASSQGGSTEAFF
TRBJ2-1 - - TRBV27 TGTGCCAGCAGGAGGGGGGCCGGTTACAATGAGCAGTTCTTC CASRRGAGYNEQFF
TRBJ1-1 TRBD1 - TRBV9 TGTGCCAGCAGCGGAAGACAGGGAAGCGCTGAAGCTTTCTTT CASSGRQGSAEAFF
TRBJ2-2 - - TRBV7-2 TGTGCCAGCAGCCCCAGGGCCGGGGAGCTGTTTTTT CASSPRAGELFF
TRBJ2-2 - - TRBV12-3/TRBV12-4 TGTGCCAACAAGAGGGGCGACACCGGGGAGCTGTTTTTT CANKRGDTGELFF
TRBJ2-7 - - TRBV5-1 TGCGCCAGCAGCTTACTAGCTGGCGGGGGCCACGAGCAGTACTTC CASSLLAGGGHEQYF
TRBJ2-1 - few TRBV5-6 TGTGCCAGCAGCCCCGACAGACTCAACGCCAATGAGCAGTTCTTC CASSPDRLNANEQFF
TRBJ2-1 - - TRBV7-3 TGTGCCAGCAGCCGATACCTAGACAATGAGCAGTTCTTC CASSRYLDNEQFF
TRBJ2-6 - - TRBV6-5 TGTGCCAGCAGTTACGTCGGGGAGACAGGGGCCAACGTCCTGACTTTC CASSYVGETGANVLTF
TRBJ1-2 - - TRBV6-5 TGTGCCAGCAGTTACTCGGGGTCCTATGGCTACACCTTC CASSYSGSYGYTF
TRBJ2-7 - once TRBV2 TGTGCCAGCATGGACTACGAAGGCTCCTACGAGCAGTACTTC CASMDYEGSYEQYF